This T cell receptor beta chain emerged from a study of blood T cells in healthy people across ages. About this clonotype: Antigen: not known.

Study observations and caveats: Among long-lived donors, naive CD4+ cells were more numerous and diversity higher than in aged donors.

Germline values: CDR1 SGHAT, CDR2 FQNNGV. The junction had 10 bases not matched to a gene; V was cut back by 6 bases and J by 3 bases. The CDR3 is 15 amino acids. The second PCR ran about 6 to 12 cycles with a sample-barcoded 5' primer and J-beta primers. MiXCR was run by TCRdb on the 5' RACE reads, yielding one entry per CDR3 protein. The data contain about 830,000 distinct CDR3 sequences, 62% of them singletons. Sequencing was done on a sample of blood. The genes are TRBV11-2 and TRBJ2-7, with TRBD1 matching 8 bases. The clonotype was recovered from a man aged 25 to 40 in good health. The CDR3 region is CASSRTGGPLYEQYF. As DNA, the CDR3 is TGTGCCAGCAGTCGCACAGGGGGACCTCTCTACGAGCAGTACTTC.